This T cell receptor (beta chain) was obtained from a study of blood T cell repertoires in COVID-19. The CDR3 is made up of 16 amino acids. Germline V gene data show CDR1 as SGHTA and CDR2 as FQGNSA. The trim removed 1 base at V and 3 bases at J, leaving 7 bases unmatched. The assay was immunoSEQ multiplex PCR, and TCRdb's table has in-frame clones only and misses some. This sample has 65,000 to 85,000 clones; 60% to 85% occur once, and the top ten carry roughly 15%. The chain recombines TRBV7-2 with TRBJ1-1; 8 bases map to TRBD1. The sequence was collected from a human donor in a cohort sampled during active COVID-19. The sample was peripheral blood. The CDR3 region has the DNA TGTGCCAGCAGCTTAGAATGGGCAGGGGGCGACACTGAAGCTTTCTTT. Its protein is CASSLEWAGGDTEAFF.